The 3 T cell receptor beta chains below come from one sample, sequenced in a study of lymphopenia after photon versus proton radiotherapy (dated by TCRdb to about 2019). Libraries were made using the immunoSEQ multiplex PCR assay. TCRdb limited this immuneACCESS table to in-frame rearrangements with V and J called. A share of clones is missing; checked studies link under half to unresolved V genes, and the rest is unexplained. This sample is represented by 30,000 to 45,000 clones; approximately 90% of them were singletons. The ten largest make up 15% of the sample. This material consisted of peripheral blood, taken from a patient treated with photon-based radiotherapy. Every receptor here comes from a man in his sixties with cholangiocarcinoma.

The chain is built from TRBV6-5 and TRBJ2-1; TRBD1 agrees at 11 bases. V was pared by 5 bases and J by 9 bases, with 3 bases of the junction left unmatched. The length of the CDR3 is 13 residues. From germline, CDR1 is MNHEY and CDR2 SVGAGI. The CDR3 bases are TGTGCCAGCAGTGGACAGGGGGCCTCTGAGCAGTTCTTC. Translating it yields CASSGQGASEQFF.

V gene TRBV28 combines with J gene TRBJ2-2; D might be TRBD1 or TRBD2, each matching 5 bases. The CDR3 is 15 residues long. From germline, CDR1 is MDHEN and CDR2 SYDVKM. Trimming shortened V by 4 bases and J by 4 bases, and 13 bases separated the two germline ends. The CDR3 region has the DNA TGTGCCAGCAGTTGGGGGATTTGGACCACCGGGGAGCTGTTTTTT. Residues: CASSWGIWTTGELFF.

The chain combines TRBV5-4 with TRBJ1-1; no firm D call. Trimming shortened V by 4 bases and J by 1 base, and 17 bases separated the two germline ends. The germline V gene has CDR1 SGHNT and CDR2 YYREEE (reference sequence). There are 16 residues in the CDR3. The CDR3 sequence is CASSLNRGMGNTEAFF. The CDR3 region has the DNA TGTGCCAGCAGCCTTAATCGGGGTATGGGGAACACTGAAGCTTTCTTT. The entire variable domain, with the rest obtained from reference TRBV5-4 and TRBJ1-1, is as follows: ETGVTQSPTHLIKTRGQQVTLRCSSQSGHNTVSWYQQALGQGPQFIFQYYREEENGRGNFPPRFSGLQFPNYSSELNVNALELDDSALYLCASSLNRGMGNTEAFFGQGTRLTVV.